Following are 17 T cell receptor beta chains from one sample sequenced in a study of cytomegalovirus exposure and HLA in healthy donors. PCR was performed using 60 Vbeta and 13 Jbeta primers. Sequenced by immunoSEQ multiplex PCR; TCRdb stores in-frame clones only, minus some. The sample yields 150,000 or so clones, over 70% seen once. Sequenced: PBMCs. The origin of the receptors is a woman aged 45-65 years in good health and CMV-seropositive.

This sequence joins TRBV15 and TRBJ1-4; D uncertain. The CDR3 runs to 16 residues. The V end was cut by 0 bases, the J end by 5 bases, with 13 bases between. CDR1 LNHNV and CDR2 YYDKDF come from the germline V gene (reference sequence). DNA of the CDR3: TGTGCCACCAGCAGAGATGGGAGGGTAGGCAATGAAAAACTGTTTTTT. This codes for CATSRDGRVGNEKLFF.

The chain joins TRBV6-1 to TRBJ1-2; D gene unclear. Trimming removed 8 bases from V and 5 bases from J, with 18 bases in between. The CDR3 extends over 14 amino acids. Germline CDR1 is MNHNS and CDR2 is SASEGT. The CDR3 is CASLLRVSNYGYTF. The CDR3 DNA reads TGTGCCAGCTTATTGAGGGTTTCGAATTATGGCTACACCTTC.

The chain combines TRBV9 with TRBJ2-7; 9 nucleotides align to TRBD1. This CDR3 has 13 residues. The V segment lost 2 bases and the J segment 6 bases; nucleotides outside the gene matches: 3. Germline values: CDR1 SGDLS, CDR2 YYNGEE. CDR3 bases: TGTGCCAGCAGCGTGGGACAGGGCCTCGAGCAGTACTTC. As protein: CASSVGQGLEQYF. Full variable domain (remainder filled in from reference TRBV9 and TRBJ2-7): DSGVTQTPKHLITATGQRVTLRCSPRSGDLSVYWYQQSLDQGLQFLIQYYNGEERAKGNILERFSAQQFPDLHSELNLSSLELGDSALYFCASSVGQGLEQYFGPGTRLTVT.

The J gene is TRBJ2-1, the V gene TRBV4-3; 8 nucleotides agree with TRBD1. The CDR3 length is 15 residues. CDR1 LGHNA and CDR2 YSLEER come from the germline V gene. Trimming cost V 4 bases and J 5 bases; bases outside gene matches: 7. The CDR3 nucleotides are TGCGCCAGCAGCCGAAGGACAGGGCCCCACAATGAGCAGTTCTTC. It yields the protein CASSRRTGPHNEQFF.

This clone has a single count. The chain uses TRBV6-1 and TRBJ1-5, with 9 bases that match TRBD1. This CDR3 spans 14 amino acids. V lost 4 bases, J lost 4 bases, and 2 bases stayed unmatched. Germline loops: CDR1 MNHNS, CDR2 SASEGT. The CDR3 reads CASSVDRGNQPQHF. In DNA form, the CDR3 reads TGTGCCAGCAGTGTAGACAGGGGGAATCAGCCCCAGCATTTT.

This chain uses TRBV7-2 with TRBJ2-1, with 14 bases that match TRBD2. This CDR3 has 17 residues. CDR1 and CDR2 from the germline V gene are SGHTA and FQGNSA. The V and J ends lost 5 bases and 5 bases, in that order; junction bases with no gene match: 8. CDR3 residues: CASSRGTSGSLNNEQFF. The CDR3 DNA reads as TGTGCCAGCAGCCGCGGGACTAGCGGGAGTCTCAACAATGAGCAGTTCTTC.

V gene TRBV13 combines with J gene TRBJ1-1; D may be TRBD1 (5 bases). Trimming removed 7 bases from V and 3 bases from J, with 15 bases in between. The CDR3 is 14 amino acids. Looked up from germline, CDR1 is PRHDT and CDR2 is FYEKMQ (reference sequence). The CDR3 nucleotides are TGTGCCAGCAAGGGGTGGAGTCTCTACACTGAAGCTTTCTTT. Encoded protein: CASKGWSLYTEAFF.

This clone was counted a few times. V gene TRBV10-3 combines with J gene TRBJ1-2; unclear D gene. V was clipped by 10 bases and J by 0 bases, with 6 bases between them. The CDR3 is 11 amino acids. In germline, CDR1 is ENHRY, CDR2 SYGVKD. This chain's CDR3 is CATQTNYGYTF. CDR3 coding DNA: TGTGCCACTCAGACTAACTATGGCTACACCTTC.

The chain joins TRBV2 to TRBJ1-6; tentative D call: TRBD1 (6 bases). CDR1 SNHLY and CDR2 FYNNEI come from the germline V gene. This CDR3 comprises 15 residues. Trimming removed 8 bases from V and 6 bases from J, with 17 bases in between. The DNA of the CDR3 is TGTGCCAGCGGCCAGGGGACCGATCGTAATTCACCCCTCCACTTT. Translation gives CASGQGTDRNSPLHF.

V is TRBV6-1 and J is TRBJ2-1, with 8 bases matching TRBD1. The CDR3 length is 14 residues. The germline CDR1 and CDR2 sequences are MNHNS and SASEGT. Losses at the gene ends were 5 bases for V and 5 bases for J; bases not matched to a gene: 5. The CDR3, as DNA: TGTGCCAGCAGTCTTTTACAGGGGGACAATGAGCAGTTCTTC. As protein: CASSLLQGDNEQFF.

This chain links TRBV4-3 with TRBJ2-1; 9 nucleotides agree with TRBD1. J lost 2 bases, V lost 4 bases, and 3 bases had no gene match. CDR1 is LGHNA and CDR2 is YSLEER in the germline V gene. The CDR3 runs to 15 residues. CDR3 amino acids: CASSRDRDPYNEQFF. CDR3 nucleotide sequence: TGCGCCAGCAGCCGGGACAGGGACCCCTACAATGAGCAGTTCTTC.

The chain combines TRBV5-5 with TRBJ2-6, with D possibly matching TRBD1 (5 bases). The germline V gene encodes CDR1 SGHKS and CDR2 YYEKEE (reference sequence). V gave up 0 bases and J gave up 1 base, with 8 bases separating them. This CDR3 contains 16 residues. As DNA, the CDR3 is TGTGCCAGCAGCTTGGAGGGGCGATCTGGGGCCAACGTCCTGACTTTC. Its protein is CASSLEGRSGANVLTF.

V is TRBV5-4 and J is TRBJ2-3; 9 bases are a match to TRBD2. CDR3 size: 16 residues. V dropped 1 base and J dropped 4; count of bases not matched to a gene: 7. Germline lookup yields CDR1 SGHNT and CDR2 YYREEE (reference sequence). The CDR3 coding sequence is TGTGCCAGCAGCTTGAGGCGGGGGGGCCGAGCAGATACGCAGTATTTT. Amino acids: CASSLRRGGRADTQYF.

The chain carries TRBV29-1 and TRBJ1-2; TRBD1 might be the D (5 bases). The germline V gene encodes CDR1 SQVTM and CDR2 ANQGSEA. Trimming left V 4 bases short and J 8 bases short, with 17 bases between. CDR3 length equals 13 residues. Here the CDR3 DNA reads TGCAGCGTTGTCGCGGGGGGGAGCGGGGGCTACACCTTC. This sequence encodes CSVVAGGSGGYTF.

The gene calls are TRBV5-8 and TRBJ1-5; D possibly corresponds to TRBD1 (5 bases). CDR3 length: 13 amino acids. CDR1 is SGHTS and CDR2 is YDEGEE in the germline V gene. Trimming pared 0 bases from V and 8 bases from J, leaving 9 bases between. The CDR3 bases are TGTGCCAGCAGCTTGGCCTCGGGGGAGCCCCAGCATTTT. Protein product: CASSLASGEPQHF. The full variable domain, rest sourced from reference TRBV5-8 and TRBJ1-5, is EAGVTQSPTHLIKTRGQQATLRCSPISGHTSVYWYQQALGLGLQFLLWYDEGEERNRGNFPPRFSGRQFPNYSSELNVNALELEDSALYLCASSLASGEPQHFGDGTRLSIL.

The chain links TRBV19 to TRBJ1-5; D might be TRBD1 (5 bases). Germline assignment: CDR1 LNHDA and CDR2 SQIVND (reference sequence). The CDR3 runs to 14 residues. The V end lost 7 bases, the J end lost 7 bases, and 17 bases lay between the germline ends. For the CDR3, the DNA is TGTGCCAGTACGGGAAGGGCGGGGGGACAGCCCCAGCATTTT. This sequence encodes CASTGRAGGQPQHF.

The chain links TRBV5-1 to TRBJ2-7; 7 positions match TRBD2. This CDR3 region has 16 residues. Germline V gene lookup returns CDR1 SGHRS and CDR2 YFSETQ. V was clipped by 4 bases and J by 5 bases; unmatched bases: 15. Written as DNA, the CDR3 is TGCGCCAGCAGCCGACTATCGTCGGGGGGTTCGAACGAGCAGTACTTC. It codes for CASSRLSSGGSNEQYF.